This TCR beta chain is from a study of CD8 T cells in Susac syndrome (dated by TCRdb to between 2019 and 2020). For the study in its entirety: Of the Susac syndrome patients who were sequenced, more than 5 had clinically active disease and roughly eight were in clinical remission. At the time of blood withdrawal, Susac syndrome patients were either therapy-naive, taking corticosteroids (with some also receiving IVIg), or on IVIg alone. The study used repertoire sequencing to test whether antigen drove CD8+ T cell activation and differentiation in Susac syndrome.

The CDR3 covers 15 residues, taking in both the cysteine and the phenylalanine. Solely the CDR3 DNA is kept, with 45 bases framed from the first base. V is shortened by 3 bases, J by 4 bases, and the region joining them spans 16 bases. From the germline V gene, CDR1 is SGHRS and CDR2 is YFSETQ. Beyond this particular receptor, the publication reports: The number of individuals in the TCR sequencing and HLA analysis was recognized as being relatively small. No clonal expansion was detected in the CD4+ T cell repertoire of Susac syndrome patients.

On this clonotype: This receptor's antigen is unknown. No base quality values were provided; no much bigger clone lies one nucleotide off.

Peripheral blood CD8+ and CD4+ T cells from healthy donors, Susac syndrome patients and multiple sclerosis patients were profiled using high-throughput TCR beta sequencing. Susac syndrome patients met recently defined diagnostic criteria for definite or probable disease. Bulk CD8+ and CD4+ T cells were purified by magnetic negative isolation, whereas CD8+ TEMRA cells were enriched by FACS. Blood was drawn into EDTA tubes, processed within 24 hours, and PBMCs were isolated by density gradient centrifugation. PBMCs intended for TCR sequencing were cryopreserved in liquid nitrogen and thawed later in a water bath at 37 degrees C. Purity of sorted or isolated CD4+, CD8+ and CD8+ TEMRA cells was at least 90%. RNA was extracted using the RNeasy kit, and roughly 0.45 to 1 microgram was reverse transcribed with random hexamers. The immunoSEQ multiplex PCR assay, which covers 54 Vbeta and 13 Jbeta segments, was used to amplify TCR beta CDR3 regions. PCR amplification bias was corrected using a synthetic template baseline for primer optimization and computational correction. On the study's bioinformatics: Reads were annotated to V, D and J genes according to IMGT and were analyzed with immunoSEQ Analyzer, with only productive sequences retained. Clonality was calculated as one minus the Shannon entropy normalized by log2 of the number of productive unique sequences. For each patient and control, public and private clones were evaluated within the 100 most prevalent clones. Clones were defined as Susac-specific if absent from the healthy and MS cohorts, from 1052 published viral clones and from other ImmuneACCESS disease sequences. TCRdb trimmed the raw reads at Q25, called clones with MiXCR and kept productive beta chains. When rows share a CDR3 protein, they turn into one entry using the most common DNA and genes. The V and J calls come from TCRdb's annotation, not from the publication. For this sample there are about 180,000 distinct CDR3 sequences; 85% to 95% appear just once. Approximately 0.11% of the sample goes to the ten largest clones.

This sequence was found in a human donor with Susac syndrome. Sequencing was performed on CD4+ T cells from PBMCs. The chain joins TRBV5-1 to TRBJ1-1; TRBD1 is a possible D gene, resting on 6 matching bases. CDR3 protein: CASSSQQGVGTEAFF. DNA sequence: TGCGCCAGCAGCTCACAACAGGGTGTGGGCACTGAAGCTTTCTTT.